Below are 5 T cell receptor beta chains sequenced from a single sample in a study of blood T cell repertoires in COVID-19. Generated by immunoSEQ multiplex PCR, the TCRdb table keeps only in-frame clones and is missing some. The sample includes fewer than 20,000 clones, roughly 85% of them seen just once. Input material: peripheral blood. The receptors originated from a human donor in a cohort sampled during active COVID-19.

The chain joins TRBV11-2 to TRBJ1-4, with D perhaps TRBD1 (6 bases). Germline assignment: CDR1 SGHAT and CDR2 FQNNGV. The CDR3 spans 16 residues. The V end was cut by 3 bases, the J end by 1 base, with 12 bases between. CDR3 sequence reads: CASSFRGAETNEKLFF. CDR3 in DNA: TGTGCCAGCAGCTTCCGGGGGGCGGAAACTAATGAAAAACTGTTTTTT. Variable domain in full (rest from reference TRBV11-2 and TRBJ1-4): EAGVAQSPRYKIIEKRQSVAFWCNPISGHATLYWYQQILGQGPKLLIQFQNNGVVDDSQLPKDRFSAERLKGVDSTLKIQPAKLEDSAVYLCASSFRGAETNEKLFFGSGTQLSVL.

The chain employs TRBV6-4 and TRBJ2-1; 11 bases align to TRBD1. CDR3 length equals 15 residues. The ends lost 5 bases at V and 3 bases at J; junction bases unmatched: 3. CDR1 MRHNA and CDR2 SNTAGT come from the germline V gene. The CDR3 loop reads CASSPGTGGYNEQFF. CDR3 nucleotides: TGTGCCAGCAGTCCCGGGACAGGGGGCTACAATGAGCAGTTCTTC.

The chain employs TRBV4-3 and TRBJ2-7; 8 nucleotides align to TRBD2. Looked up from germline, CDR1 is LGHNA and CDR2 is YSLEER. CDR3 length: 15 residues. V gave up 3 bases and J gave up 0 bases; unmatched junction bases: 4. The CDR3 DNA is TGCGCCAGCAGCCACAAGCGGGGGCACTCCTACGAGCAGTACTTC. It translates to CASSHKRGHSYEQYF.

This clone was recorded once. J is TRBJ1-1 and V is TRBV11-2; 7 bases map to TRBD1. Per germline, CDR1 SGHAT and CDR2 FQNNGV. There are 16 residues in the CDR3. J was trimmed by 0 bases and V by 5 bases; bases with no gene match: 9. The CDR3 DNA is TGTGCCAGCAGCAAAGGGGTCGACAGGGTGAACACTGAAGCTTTCTTT. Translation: CASSKGVDRVNTEAFF.

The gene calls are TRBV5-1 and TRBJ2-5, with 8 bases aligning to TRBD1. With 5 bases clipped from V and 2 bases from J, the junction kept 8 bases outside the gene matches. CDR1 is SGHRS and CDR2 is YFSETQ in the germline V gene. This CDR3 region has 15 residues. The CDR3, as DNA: TGCGCCAGCAGTAACCAGAGACAGGGGCAAGAGACCCAGTACTTC. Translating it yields CASSNQRQGQETQYF.